This T cell receptor beta chain was observed in a study of beta chain features in type 1 diabetes. CDR1 is MNHEY and CDR2 is SVGAGI in the germline V gene. Trimming left V 11 bases short and J 7 bases short, with 18 bases between. The CDR3 consists of 12 residues. Since all of the isolated RNA was reverse transcribed, expressed TCRB transcripts were what got sequenced. Method: immunoSEQ multiplex PCR; TCRdb's copy keeps in-frame clones and lacks some. The sample lists about 640,000 clones; around 12% were seen once. General study points: In every one of the four CD4+ subsets, TCRB CDR3s were moderately but significantly shorter in Type 1 diabetes patients.

Each of the sorted populations had a purity greater than 95%. As concerns this clone: The antigen remains undetermined.

The rearrangement uses TRBV6-5 and TRBJ2-7, with TRBD2 as a possible D gene (6 bases). Sequenced: naive CD4+ T cells from blood. The TCR originated in a man aged 25-40 years with type 1 diabetes. DNA for the CDR3: TGTGCCTCAGCCCGAGGGGCGGGAGAGCAGTACTTC. The encoded protein is CASARGAGEQYF.